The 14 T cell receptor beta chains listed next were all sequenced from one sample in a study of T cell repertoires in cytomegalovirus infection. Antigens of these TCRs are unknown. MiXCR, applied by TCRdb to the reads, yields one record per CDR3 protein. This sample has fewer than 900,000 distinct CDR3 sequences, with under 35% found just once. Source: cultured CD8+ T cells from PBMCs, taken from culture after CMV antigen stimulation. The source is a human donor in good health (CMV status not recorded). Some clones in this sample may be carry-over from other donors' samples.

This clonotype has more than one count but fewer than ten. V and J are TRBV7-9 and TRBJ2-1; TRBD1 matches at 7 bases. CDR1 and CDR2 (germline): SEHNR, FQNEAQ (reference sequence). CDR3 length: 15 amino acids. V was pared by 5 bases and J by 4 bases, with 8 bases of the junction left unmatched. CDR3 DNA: TGTGCCAGCAGCGCAGACTGGGACAGATACAATGAGCAGTTCTTC. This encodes CASSADWDRYNEQFF.

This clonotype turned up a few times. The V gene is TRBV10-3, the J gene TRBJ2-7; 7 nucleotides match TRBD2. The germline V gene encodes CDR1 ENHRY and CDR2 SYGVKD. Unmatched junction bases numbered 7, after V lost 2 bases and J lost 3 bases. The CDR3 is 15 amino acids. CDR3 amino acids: CAISEGLEGIYEQYV. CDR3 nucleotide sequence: TGTGCCATCAGTGAGGGACTAGAGGGGATCTACGAGCAGTACGTC.

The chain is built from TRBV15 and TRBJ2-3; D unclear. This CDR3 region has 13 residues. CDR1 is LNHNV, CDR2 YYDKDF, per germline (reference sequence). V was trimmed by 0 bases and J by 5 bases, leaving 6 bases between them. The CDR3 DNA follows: TGTGCCACCAGCAGAGACGACCGAGATACGCAGTATTTT. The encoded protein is CATSRDDRDTQYF.

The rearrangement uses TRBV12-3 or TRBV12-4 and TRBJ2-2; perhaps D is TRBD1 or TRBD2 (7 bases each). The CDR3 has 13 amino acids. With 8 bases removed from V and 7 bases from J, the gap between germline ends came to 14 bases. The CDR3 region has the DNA TGTGCCAGCGTTCCAGGGGGGGTCGGGGAGCTGTTTTTT. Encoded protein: CASVPGGVGELFF.

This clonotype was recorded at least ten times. CDR3: CASSLGTGNTIYF. The CDR3 nucleotides read TGTGCCAGCAGTTTAGGGACAGGAAACACCATATATTTT. The genes are TRBV12-3 or TRBV12-4 and TRBJ1-3, with D perhaps TRBD1 (5 bases). The CDR3 sequence is 13 residues long. The ends were cut back, 1 base at V and 4 bases at J, with 5 bases in the middle.

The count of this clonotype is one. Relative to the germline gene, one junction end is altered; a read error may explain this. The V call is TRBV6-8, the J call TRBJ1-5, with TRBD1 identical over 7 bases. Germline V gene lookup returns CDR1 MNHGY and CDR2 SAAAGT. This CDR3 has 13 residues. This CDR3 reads CGSSRQGDQPQHF. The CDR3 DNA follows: TGTGGCAGCAGTAGACAGGGTGATCAGCCCCAGCATTTT.

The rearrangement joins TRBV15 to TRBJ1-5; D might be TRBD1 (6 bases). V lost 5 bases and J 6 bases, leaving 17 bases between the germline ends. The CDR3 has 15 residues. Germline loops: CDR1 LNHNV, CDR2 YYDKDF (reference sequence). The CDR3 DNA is TGTGCCACCAGCGACCGTGCGATAGGGGGTCAGCCCCAGCATTTT. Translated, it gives CATSDRAIGGQPQHF.

The DNA for the CDR3 is TGCGCCAGCAGCCAAATCAGGGGATGGGAGCAGTACGTC. Translated, it gives CASSQIRGWEQYV. The chain joins TRBV4-3 to TRBJ2-7; TRBD1 is a possible D gene (6 bases). The germline gives CDR1 LGHNA, CDR2 YSLEER. V lost 2 bases and J lost 7, with 12 bases in between. The CDR3 totals 13 residues.

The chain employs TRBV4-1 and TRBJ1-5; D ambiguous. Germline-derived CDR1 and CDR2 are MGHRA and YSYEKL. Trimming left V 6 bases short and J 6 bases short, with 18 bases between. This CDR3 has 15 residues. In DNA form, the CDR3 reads TGCGCCAGCAGACGGGGAAAAAGGGATGCTCAGCCCCAGCATTTT. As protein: CASRRGKRDAQPQHF.

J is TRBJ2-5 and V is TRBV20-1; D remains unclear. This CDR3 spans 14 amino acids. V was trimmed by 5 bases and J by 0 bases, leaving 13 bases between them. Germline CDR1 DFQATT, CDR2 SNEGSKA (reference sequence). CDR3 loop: CSAVEVRYQETQYF. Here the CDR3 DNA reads TGCAGTGCTGTCGAGGTCCGGTACCAAGAGACCCAGTACTTC.

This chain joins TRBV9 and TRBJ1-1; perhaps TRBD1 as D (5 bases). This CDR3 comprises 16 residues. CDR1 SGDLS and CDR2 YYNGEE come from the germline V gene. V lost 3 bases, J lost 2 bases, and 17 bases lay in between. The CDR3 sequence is CASSGEVGAPNTEAFF. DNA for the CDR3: TGTGCCAGCAGCGGCGAGGTAGGGGCCCCAAACACTGAAGCTTTCTTT.

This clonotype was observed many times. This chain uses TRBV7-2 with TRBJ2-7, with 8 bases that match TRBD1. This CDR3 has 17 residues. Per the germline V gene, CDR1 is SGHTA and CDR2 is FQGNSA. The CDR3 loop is CGGIPSGRQGISYEQYF. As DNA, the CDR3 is TGTGGGGGAATCCCTAGTGGCCGACAGGGGATATCCTACGAGCAGTACTTC.

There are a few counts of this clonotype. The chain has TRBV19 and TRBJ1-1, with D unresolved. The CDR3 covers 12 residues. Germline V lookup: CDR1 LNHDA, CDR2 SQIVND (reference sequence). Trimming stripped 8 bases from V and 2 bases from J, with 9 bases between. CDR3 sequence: CASLAANTEAFF. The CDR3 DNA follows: TGTGCCAGTCTGGCAGCTAACACTGAAGCTTTCTTT.

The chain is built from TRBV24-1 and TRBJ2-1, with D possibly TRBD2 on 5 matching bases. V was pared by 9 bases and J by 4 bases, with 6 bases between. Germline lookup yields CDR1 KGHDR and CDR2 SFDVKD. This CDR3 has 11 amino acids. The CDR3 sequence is CATGLYNEQFF. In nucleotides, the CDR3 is TGTGCCACCGGACTGTACAATGAGCAGTTCTTC.